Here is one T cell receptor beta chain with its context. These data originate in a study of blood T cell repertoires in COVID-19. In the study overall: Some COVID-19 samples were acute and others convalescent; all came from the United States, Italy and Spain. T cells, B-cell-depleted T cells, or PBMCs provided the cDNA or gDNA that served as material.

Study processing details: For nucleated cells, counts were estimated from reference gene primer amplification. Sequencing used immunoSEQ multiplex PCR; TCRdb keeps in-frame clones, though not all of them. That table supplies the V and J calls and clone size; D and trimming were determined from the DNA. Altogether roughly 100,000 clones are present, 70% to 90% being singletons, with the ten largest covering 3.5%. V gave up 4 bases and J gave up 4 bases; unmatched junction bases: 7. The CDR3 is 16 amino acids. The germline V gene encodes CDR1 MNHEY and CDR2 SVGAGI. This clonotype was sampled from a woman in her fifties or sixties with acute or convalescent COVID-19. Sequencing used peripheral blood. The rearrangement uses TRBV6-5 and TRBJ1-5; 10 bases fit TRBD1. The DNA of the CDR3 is TGTGCCAGCAGTTTTCGACAGGGGGCGCAGAATCAGCCCCAGCATTTT. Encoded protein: CASSFRQGAQNQPQHF.